A selection of T cell receptor beta chains follows, all from one sample in a study of shared clonotypes between healthy human individuals. Libraries were prepared by immunoSEQ multiplex PCR; TCRdb keeps only in-frame clonotypes and omits some of them. The sample has roughly 2,000,000 clones; approximately 92% are singletons. Sequences were obtained from naive CD8+ T cells from PBMCs. Receptors were obtained from a man between 18 and 35 years old in good health. Some clones in this sample may be carry-over from other donors' samples. The CDR3 runs from the conserved cysteine through the conserved F or W. D genes are given only for firm matches.

CDR3: CASSLPREGETQYF
DNA: TGTGCCAGCAGCTTACCCCGAGAAGGGGAGACCCAGTACTTC
D: NA
J: TRBJ2-5
V: TRBV7-9

CDR3: CASSRRGGFYNEQFF
DNA: TGTGCCAGCAGCAGGAGGGGGGGATTCTACAATGAGCAGTTCTTC
D: NA
J: TRBJ2-1
V: TRBV11-3

CDR3: CASSFGLVPSGELFF
DNA: TGTGCCAGCAGTTTCGGACTAGTTCCCTCGGGGGAGCTGTTTTTT
D: TRBD2
J: TRBJ2-2
V: TRBV6-6

CDR3: CASSPDRGYEQYF
DNA: TGTGCCAGCAGTCCAGACAGGGGGTACGAGCAGTACTTC
D: TRBD1
J: TRBJ2-7
V: TRBV2

CDR3: CASLLSAESGNEQFF
DNA: TGTGCCAGCCTTCTATCTGCTGAAAGTGGGAATGAGCAGTTCTTC
D: NA
J: TRBJ2-1
V: TRBV6-6

CDR3: CASSLVGGNYNEQFF
DNA: TGCGCCAGCAGCTTGGTCGGCGGGAATTACAATGAGCAGTTCTTC
D: NA
J: TRBJ2-1
V: TRBV5-1

CDR3: CASSIYRTGYHQPQHF
DNA: TGTGCCAGTAGTATTTACCGGACAGGTTATCATCAGCCCCAGCATTTT
D: TRBD1
J: TRBJ1-5
V: TRBV19

CDR3: CASSLRGVAGANVLTF
DNA: TGTGCCAGCAGCTTACGTGGGGTGGCTGGGGCCAACGTCCTGACTTTC
D: NA
J: TRBJ2-6
V: TRBV7-9

CDR3: CASSSSRQGDPRELFF
DNA: TGTGCCAGCAGCTCCAGTCGCCAGGGGGATCCTAGGGAGCTGTTTTTT
D: TRBD1
J: TRBJ2-2
V: TRBV7-9

CDR3: CASSQELSGVYEQYF
DNA: TGTGCCAGCAGCCAAGAGCTGAGCGGGGTATACGAGCAGTACTTC
D: TRBD2
J: TRBJ2-7
V: TRBV14